A selection of T cell receptor beta chains follows, all from one sample in a study of T cell repertoires in cytomegalovirus infection. Via MiXCR, TCRdb re-called the reads, giving one row per CDR3 protein. This table holds around 440,000 distinct CDR3 sequences, about 11% found once. Sample: PBMCs. These TCRs come from a human donor in good health (CMV status not recorded). Some clones in this sample may be carry-over from other donors' samples. Each CDR3 is given without its conserved first and last residue.

TRBV4-2 | ASSQEVRTATSSSYNSPLH
TRBV7-8 | ASSPPGGTEAF
TRBV20-1 | SAQPWDEQF
TRBV29-1 | SVEDSVYEQY
TRBV7-2 | ASSLALGEAQPQH
TRBV2 | ASSDRGIGQPQH
TRBV6-5 | ASSYSSSYEQY
TRBV3-1 | ASSLPWSTDTQY
TRBV12-3/TRBV12-4 | ASPPDGADGTQY
TRBV6-5 | ASSSRGGPYGYT
TRBV14 | ASSQDFFRDRANEQF
TRBV28 | ASSLLANYGYT
TRBV7-8 | ASSLALAGAGDTQY
TRBV7-8 | ASSRTEGSYEQY
TRBV7-8 | ASSVDRESDTEAF
TRBV27 | ASSLSAGQLETQY
TRBV7-2 | ASSPEGTRSGANVLT
TRBV28 | APKEERDYGYT
TRBV9 | ASSVDGGRAREQF
TRBV20-1 | SARANRDLREQY
TRBV5-6 | ASSPQAGTQY
TRBV7-3 | ASSLEGWAGEAF
TRBV7-9 | ASSQTGSEEKLF
TRBV7-9 | ASSSQRGARLGAKNIQY
TRBV11-2 | ASSQAGGPGTGELF
TRBV19 | ASSRAATQAAQY
TRBV12-3/TRBV12-4 | ASSLALDRAY
TRBV7-8 | ASSLSAGGETQY
TRBV4-2 | ASSPGVRDYEQY
TRBV14 | ASSPTGGSNTGELF
TRBV19 | ATSEEYNEQF
TRBV20-1 | SARDSGGPTSGANVLT
TRBV29-1 | SAHDRENNEQF
TRBV9 | ASSFPDSGGSNEQF
TRBV12-3/TRBV12-4 | ASSRTPGFDNEQF
TRBV20-1 | SAREGRRAAGANVLT
TRBV19 | ASSNLAGRYNEQF
TRBV7-3 | ASMDSYTGELF
TRBV28 | ASTQTSGSYNEQF
TRBV5-1 | ASSPLDRQSSGANVLT
TRBV20-1 | SARDRDREGYEQY
TRBV14 | ASSPWGAQGDTQY
TRBV2 | ASNDRAGANVLT
TRBV7-2 | ASSSSGGAGGELF
TRBV7-8 | ASRILAGGPDTQY
TRBV5-6 | ASSLGTGAINQPQH
TRBV12-3/TRBV12-4 | ASSPGWERSYNSPLH
TRBV5-1 | ASSSDGRGTGANVLT
TRBV7-9 | ASSDRQTVEQF
TRBV28 | ASLTSGGQETQY
TRBV6-6 | ASSYSRSQTSYEQY
TRBV20-1 | SASRDIQY
TRBV18 | ASSAVRETNEKLF
TRBV28 | ASRSGTRSEY
TRBV5-1 | ASKGQGFYNEQF